This T cell receptor (beta chain) was recovered during a study of CD8 T cells in Susac syndrome. TEMRA cells were enriched by FACS, while CD8+ and CD4+ T cells were obtained through a negative isolation that was performed magnetically. The CDR3 loop spans 13 amino acids. V was pared by 6 bases and J by 6 bases, with 12 bases between. The germline gives CDR1 SNHLY, CDR2 FYNNEI. The authors reverse transcribed about 0.5 to 1 ug RNA with random hexamers. MiXCR was run by TCRdb on the immunoSEQ multiplex PCR reads, yielding one entry per CDR3 protein. Seen here are over 80,000 distinct CDR3 sequences, roughly 94% observed once, and the top ten hold roughly 1%.

Sequenced input: CD8+ T cells from PBMCs. This clonotype was obtained from a human donor with Susac syndrome. The chain recombines TRBV2 with TRBJ1-5; D possibly corresponds to TRBD1 (6 bases). The CDR3 loop is CASSSPGAQPQHF. For the CDR3, the DNA is TGTGCCAGCAGCTCCCCGGGGGCTCAGCCCCAGCATTTT.